This T cell receptor (beta chain) was sequenced in a study of yellow fever vaccine responses in identical twins. TCRdb passed the RT-PCR reads through MiXCR, listing each CDR3 protein once. The table lists about 3,600 distinct CDR3 sequences, roughly 86% of them singletons, with around 1.5% in the top ten. CDR1 and CDR2 from the germline V gene are SQVTM and ANQGSEA. This CDR3 comprises 12 residues. Trimming took 7 bases from V and 4 from J, leaving 12 bases between them. The rearrangement joins TRBV29-1 to TRBJ2-3; D unresolved. The TCR originated in a woman aged 18-29 years who received the yellow fever vaccine. Sequences were derived from T cells from blood (PBMCs), unsorted or a sorted subset (not recorded which), sampled before or after yellow fever vaccination (not recorded which). The CDR3 loop is CSAAWVPDTQYF. The CDR3 DNA reads TGCAGCGCCGCATGGGTACCAGATACGCAGTATTTT.